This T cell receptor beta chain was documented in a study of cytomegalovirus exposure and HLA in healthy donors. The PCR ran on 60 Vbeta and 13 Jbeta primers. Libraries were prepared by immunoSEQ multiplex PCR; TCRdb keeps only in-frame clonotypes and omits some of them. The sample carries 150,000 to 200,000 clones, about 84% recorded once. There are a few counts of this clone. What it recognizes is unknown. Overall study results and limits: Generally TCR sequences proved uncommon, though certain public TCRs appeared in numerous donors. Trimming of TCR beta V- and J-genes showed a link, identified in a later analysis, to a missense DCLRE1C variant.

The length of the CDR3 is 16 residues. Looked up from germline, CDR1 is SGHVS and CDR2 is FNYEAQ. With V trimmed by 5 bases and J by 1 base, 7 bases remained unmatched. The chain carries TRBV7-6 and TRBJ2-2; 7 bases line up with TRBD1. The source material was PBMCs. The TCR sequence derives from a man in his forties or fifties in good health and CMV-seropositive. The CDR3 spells CASSPRQGKNTGELFF. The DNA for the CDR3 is TGTGCCAGCAGCCCCCGACAGGGAAAGAACACCGGGGAGCTGTTTTTT.